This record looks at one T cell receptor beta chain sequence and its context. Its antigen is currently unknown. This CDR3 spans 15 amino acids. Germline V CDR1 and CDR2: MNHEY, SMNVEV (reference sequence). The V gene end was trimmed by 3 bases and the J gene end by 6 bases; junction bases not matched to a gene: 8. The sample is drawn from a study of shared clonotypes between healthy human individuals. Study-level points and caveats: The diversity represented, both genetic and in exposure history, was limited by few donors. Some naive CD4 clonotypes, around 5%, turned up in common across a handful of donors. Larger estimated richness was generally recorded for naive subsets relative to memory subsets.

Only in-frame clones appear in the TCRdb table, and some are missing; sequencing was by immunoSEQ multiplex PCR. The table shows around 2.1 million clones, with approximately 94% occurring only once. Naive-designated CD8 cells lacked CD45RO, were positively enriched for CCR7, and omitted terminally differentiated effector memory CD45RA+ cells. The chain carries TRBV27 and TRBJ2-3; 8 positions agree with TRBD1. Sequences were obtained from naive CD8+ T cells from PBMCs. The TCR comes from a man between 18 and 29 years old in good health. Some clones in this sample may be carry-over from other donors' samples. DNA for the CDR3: TGTGCCAGCAGTTTTAGGACAGGGTCAATTGATACGCAGTATTTT. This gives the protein CASSFRTGSIDTQYF.